The 14 T cell receptor beta chains listed next were all sequenced from one sample in a study of post-analysis software for immune sequencing data. Study-wide findings and caveats: Comparison of patients with controls showed five TRBV segments more frequent in patients, TRBV5-6, TRBV5-1 and TRBV20-1 among them.

These receptors are not linked to any known antigen. Each TCR beta cDNA library carried unique molecular identifiers. Each CDR3 protein gets one entry after TCRdb re-called the PCR reads with MiXCR. The repertoire holds roughly 600,000 distinct CDR3 sequences, with roughly 40% as singletons. Sequenced material: blood. Every receptor here comes from a girl aged 5-17 years with multiple sclerosis.

The rearrangement joins TRBV5-1 to TRBJ2-1, with D perhaps matching TRBD1 (6 bases). Germline V gene data show CDR1 as SGHRS and CDR2 as YFSETQ. The V end lost 4 bases, the J end lost 6 bases, and 14 bases lay between the germline ends. The CDR3 totals 14 residues. CDR3 bases: TGCGCCAGCAGCCCTTCACAGGGAGTCAATGAGCAGTTCTTC. This sequence encodes CASSPSQGVNEQFF. The complete variable domain, with remaining parts taken from reference TRBV5-1 and TRBJ2-1, reads KAGVTQTPRYLIKTRGQQVTLSCSPISGHRSVSWYQQTPGQGLQFLFEYFSETQRNKGNFPGRFSGRQFSNSRSEMNVSTLELGDSALYLCASSPSQGVNEQFFGPGTRLTVL.

The chain has TRBV20-1 and TRBJ1-2, with D possibly TRBD1 on 5 matching bases. This CDR3 has 12 amino acids. The V gene's germline CDR1 is DFQATT and CDR2 SNEGSKA (reference sequence). Trimming pared 6 bases from V and 1 base from J, leaving 9 bases between. The CDR3 is CSAGTVNYGYTF. CDR3 in DNA: TGCAGTGCCGGGACGGTTAACTATGGCTACACCTTC.

This clonotype has more than one count but fewer than ten. The chain is built from TRBV20-1 and TRBJ2-1, with D possibly TRBD2 on 6 matching bases. CDR3 length equals 18 residues. The germline V gene has CDR1 DFQATT and CDR2 SNEGSKA (reference sequence). Trimming took off 5 bases at V and 4 bases at J, with 27 bases between the two ends. CDR3 in amino acids: CSAGGAVTSIPAYNEQFF. CDR3 nucleotide sequence: TGCAGTGCTGGGGGAGCGGTGACTAGTATCCCTGCTTACAATGAGCAGTTCTTC.

The table lists this clonotype with many counts. The rearrangement links TRBV10-1 to TRBJ2-5; weak D call: TRBD2 (6 bases). The CDR3 has 13 residues. Germline CDR1 and CDR2: WNHNN and SYGVQD (reference sequence). Between the trimmed V and J ends, which lost 5 bases and 5 bases, there was a span of 12 bases. The CDR3 coding sequence is TGCGCCAGCAGTCCGGGACTCGGGGAGACCCAGTACTTC. Translation: CASSPGLGETQYF.

As regards this clonotype: A much larger clone lies a single base off, so this may be a read error. The chain uses TRBV7-6 and TRBJ2-5; D is tentatively TRBD1 or TRBD2 (5 bases each). CDR1 is SGHVS, CDR2 FNYEAQ, per germline. This CDR3 region has 13 residues. In nucleotides, the CDR3 is TGTGCCTGCAGCACTCGGGGCCGGGAGACCCAGTACTTC. This codes for CACSTRGRETQYF.

The chain uses TRBV7-2 and TRBJ2-1, with D perhaps TRBD1 (7 bases). The J call may be mistaken, given a closer DNA end match to TRBJ2-7. The CDR3 is 15 amino acids. Per the germline V gene, CDR1 is SGHTA and CDR2 is FQGNSA. In DNA form, the CDR3 reads TGTGCCAGCAGCTTCACAGGGGTAGCGGTCGACGAGCAGTACTTC. Its protein product is CASSFTGVAVDEQYF.

J is TRBJ2-3 and V is TRBV4-1, with 13 bases aligning to TRBD2. Germline CDR1 and CDR2: MGHRA and YSYEKL. The ends lost 6 bases at V and 3 bases at J; junction bases unmatched: 6. CDR3 length: 16 amino acids. CDR3 sequence reads: CASRRGLAGNTDTQYF. CDR3 in DNA: TGCGCCAGCAGGAGGGGACTAGCGGGGAATACAGATACGCAGTATTTT.

The chain recombines TRBV6-2 or TRBV6-3 with TRBJ2-1; TRBD2 agrees at 7 bases. With V trimmed by 6 bases and J by 9 bases, 14 bases remained unmatched. This CDR3 contains 15 residues. Germline V lookup: CDR1 MNHEY, CDR2 SVGEGT. The CDR3 DNA sequence: TGTGCCAGCAGCACGGGGCGGGAGAAGGCTCCTGAGCAGTTCTTC. This translates into CASSTGREKAPEQFF.

Concerning this clonotype: Relative to the germline gene, one junction end is altered; a read error may explain this. The CDR3, as DNA: TGTGCCAGCAGGTTAGGTCTTGGGGGGAGAGAAGCTTTCTTT. This translates into CASRLGLGGREAFF. This chain uses TRBV12-3 or TRBV12-4 with TRBJ1-1; weak D call: TRBD1 (5 bases). The CDR3 length is 14 residues.

A few counts support this clonotype. The chain carries TRBV12-3 or TRBV12-4 and TRBJ2-7; D might be TRBD1 or TRBD2, each matching 6 bases. V gave up 2 bases and J gave up 6 bases, with 14 bases separating them. This CDR3 contains 14 residues. This chain's CDR3 is CASSLTGARSEQYF. In nucleotides, the CDR3 is TGTGCCAGCAGTTTAACGGGGGCGCGGAGCGAGCAGTACTTC.

This rearrangement joins TRBV27 to TRBJ2-1, with a possible D match to TRBD2 (5 bases). V was pared by 2 bases and J by 10 bases, with 15 bases between. Germline V lookup: CDR1 MNHEY, CDR2 SMNVEV (reference sequence). The CDR3 contains 14 residues. The CDR3 protein is CASSLVLAGDEQFF. The DNA for the CDR3 is TGTGCCAGCAGTTTAGTTCTAGCCGGAGACGAGCAGTTCTTC.

The rearrangement links TRBV29-1 to TRBJ2-7, with 8 nucleotides matching TRBD1. There are 17 residues in the CDR3. The V and J ends lost 4 bases and 1 base, in that order; junction bases with no gene match: 15. Germline values: CDR1 SQVTM, CDR2 ANQGSEA. The DNA of the CDR3 is TGCAGCGTTGTAAAGACGTACAGGGGGTTTCTTTCCTACGAGCAGTACTTC. Translation: CSVVKTYRGFLSYEQYF.

This clonotype was found a few times. This chain connects TRBV5-1 to TRBJ2-3; possibly TRBD1 for D (6 bases). The CDR3 loop spans 16 amino acids. CDR1 is SGHRS and CDR2 is YFSETQ in the germline V gene. V was pared by 4 bases and J by 2 bases, with 17 bases between. This CDR3 is CASSLRQVVATDTQYF. CDR3 nucleotides: TGCGCCAGCAGCCTACGACAGGTCGTGGCCACAGATACGCAGTATTTT.

The table lists this clonotype with a few counts. The chain couples TRBV7-2 to TRBJ2-4, with D perhaps TRBD1 or TRBD2 (6 bases each). The CDR3 spans 16 residues. Looked up from germline, CDR1 is SGHTA and CDR2 is FQGNSA. Trimming shortened V by 6 bases and J by 3 bases, and 18 bases separated the two germline ends. DNA of the CDR3: TGTGCCAGCAGGGATAGTGGGGGGCGCAGCAAAAACATTCAGTACTTC. Residues: CASRDSGGRSKNIQYF.